This T cell receptor beta chain originates from a study of identical twins. Template switching added a universal primer site, and cDNA bore unique molecular identifiers. TCRdb itself ran the 5' RACE reads through MiXCR, one entry per CDR3 protein. The sample consists of fewer than 350,000 distinct CDR3 sequences, under 9% of them appearing once. Germline lookup yields CDR1 MGHRA and CDR2 YSYEKL. This CDR3 comprises 16 residues. Trimming took off 4 bases at V and 0 bases at J, with 15 bases between the two ends. Points from the study as a whole: The same donors were not followed; conclusions instead depended on cross-sectional statistical analysis. When twins shared out-of-frame alpha sequences, those sequences had excess low generation probability.

A remark on this clonotype: Its antigen remains unknown.

The same specimen was also included in a second study, on yellow fever vaccine responses in identical twins.

This sequence joins TRBV4-1 and TRBJ1-2, with D unclear. The TCR originated in a woman younger than 35 in good health. What was sequenced was memory (CD45RO+) T cells sorted from blood. CDR3 nucleotide sequence: TGCGCCAGCAGCCGTATCAGTGGGGATTCTAACTATGGCTACACCTTC. This translates into CASSRISGDSNYGYTF.